The 20 T cell receptor beta chains listed next were all sequenced from one sample in a study of blood T cell repertoires in COVID-19. Sequencing used immunoSEQ multiplex PCR; TCRdb keeps in-frame clones, though not all of them. The sample has 20,000 to 25,000 clones, over 85% seen once. Sequenced material: peripheral blood. These receptor sequences come from a woman of 80 years or more with active COVID-19.

V and J are TRBV7-9 and TRBJ1-4, with unresolved D. The germline gives CDR1 SEHNR, CDR2 FQNEAQ (reference sequence). The CDR3 consists of 15 residues. V was pared by 0 bases and J by 5 bases, with 10 bases between. Here the CDR3 DNA reads TGTGCCAGCAGCTTAGCAGGGAGTGGAAATGAAAAACTGTTTTTT. This sequence encodes CASSLAGSGNEKLFF.

The rearrangement uses TRBV18 and TRBJ2-6, with 7 nucleotides matching TRBD1. Losses at the gene ends were 4 bases for V and 1 base for J; bases not matched to a gene: 10. CDR3 length: 18 residues. CDR1 and CDR2 (germline): KGHSH, LQKENI. CDR3 DNA sequence: TGTGCCAGCTCACGGACAGGTACAGCCCTATCTGGGGCCAACGTCCTGACTTTC. Translating gives CASSRTGTALSGANVLTF.

The rearrangement uses TRBV4-1 and TRBJ1-5; D gene unclear. Looked up from germline, CDR1 is MGHRA and CDR2 is YSYEKL. CDR3 length equals 15 residues. Trimming stripped 4 bases from V and 12 bases from J, with 22 bases between. The CDR3 loop is CASSRGMGEQQVQHF. DNA for the CDR3: TGCGCCAGCAGCCGTGGAATGGGAGAACAGCAGGTCCAGCATTTT.

In DNA, the CDR3 is TGTGCCAGCAGCGAAGGACTAGCGGGGAGGCGCTCCTACAATGAGCAGTTCTTC. It encodes CASSEGLAGRRSYNEQFF. This chain uses TRBV7-9 with TRBJ2-1, with 12 nucleotides matching TRBD2. Germline CDR1 reads SEHNR; CDR2 reads FQNEAQ (reference sequence). With V trimmed by 5 bases and J by 0 bases, 8 bases remained unmatched. The CDR3 loop spans 18 amino acids.

The chain links TRBV5-4 to TRBJ1-5, with D maybe TRBD1 (5 bases). Trimming stripped 7 bases from V and 6 bases from J, with 17 bases between. Germline values: CDR1 SGHNT, CDR2 YYREEE (reference sequence). This CDR3 has 14 residues. This CDR3 reads CASSWGGSSQPQHF. CDR3 nucleotide sequence: TGTGCCAGCTCCTGGGGGGGTTCAAGTCAGCCCCAGCATTTT.

This chain uses TRBV5-4 with TRBJ2-1; a weak D match, TRBD1 (6 bases). Germline values: CDR1 SGHNT, CDR2 YYREEE (reference sequence). Trimming left V 0 bases short and J 6 bases short, with 13 bases between. This CDR3 is 15 amino acids long. The CDR3 DNA follows: TGTGCCAGCAGCTTGGCAGGGGATATGGTCAATGAGCAGTTCTTC. Translation: CASSLAGDMVNEQFF.

This rearrangement joins TRBV24-1 to TRBJ2-5; 12 positions agree with TRBD1. The CDR3 is 17 amino acids. Trimming removed 4 bases from V and 5 bases from J; junction bases left unmatched: 10. Germline assignment: CDR1 KGHDR and CDR2 SFDVKD. This chain's CDR3 is CATSDPGTGGSGETQYF. CDR3 nucleotide sequence: TGTGCCACCAGTGACCCCGGGACAGGGGGCTCGGGGGAGACCCAGTACTTC.

V gene TRBV6-6 combines with J gene TRBJ1-5, with 9 positions matching TRBD1. CDR3 length equals 16 residues. CDR1 and CDR2 from the germline V gene are MNHNY and SVGAGI (reference sequence). Trimming took 8 bases from V and 0 from J; bases not matched to a gene: 8. CDR3 sequence reads: CASRTGGLYSNQPQHF. The CDR3 DNA reads as TGTGCCAGCCGAACAGGGGGCCTCTATAGCAATCAGCCCCAGCATTTT.

The gene calls are TRBV29-1 and TRBJ2-1, with a tentative D call TRBD2 (6 bases). The CDR3 contains 11 residues. V gave up 6 bases and J gave up 10 bases, with 13 bases separating them. The germline V gene encodes CDR1 SQVTM and CDR2 ANQGSEA. For the CDR3, the DNA is TGCAGCGTGCTAGCGCCCCTCGAGCAGTTCTTC. It yields the protein CSVLAPLEQFF.

V usage is TRBV9 and J usage is TRBJ2-1; 9 bases agree with TRBD1. Germline V lookup: CDR1 SGDLS, CDR2 YYNGEE. Trimming cost V 4 bases and J 4 bases; bases outside gene matches: 3. The CDR3 totals 14 residues. The CDR3 nucleotides are TGTGCCAGCAGCTTTGGACAGGGGTACAATGAGCAGTTCTTC. Amino acids: CASSFGQGYNEQFF. Filled out from reference TRBV9 and TRBJ2-1, the complete variable domain reads DSGVTQTPKHLITATGQRVTLRCSPRSGDLSVYWYQQSLDQGLQFLIQYYNGEERAKGNILERFSAQQFPDLHSELNLSSLELGDSALYFCASSFGQGYNEQFFGPGTRLTVL.

The CDR3 sequence: CASSQVAGGTDTQYF. The CDR3 DNA reads as TGCGCCAGCAGCCAGGTAGCGGGCGGGACAGATACGCAGTATTTT. This chain uses TRBV4-3 with TRBJ2-3, with 7 bases that match TRBD2. Germline-derived CDR1 and CDR2 are LGHNA and YSLEER. This CDR3 spans 15 amino acids. V shed 3 bases and J 3 bases; nucleotides not matched to a gene: 6.

This sequence joins TRBV7-8 and TRBJ2-4, with D tentatively TRBD2 (6 bases). Trimming pared 2 bases from V and 8 bases from J, leaving 10 bases between. Germline values: CDR1 SGHVS, CDR2 FQNEAQ. The CDR3 is 13 amino acids. CDR3 protein: CASSLNRRDIQYF. CDR3 nucleotide sequence: TGTGCCAGCAGCTTAAACAGGAGGGACATTCAGTACTTC.

V gene TRBV19 combines with J gene TRBJ2-7; 11 nucleotides align to TRBD1. The CDR3 has 14 residues. The junction had 1 base not matched to a gene; V was cut back by 3 bases and J by 3 bases. Germline V gene sequence: CDR1 LNHDA, CDR2 SQIVND (reference sequence). The DNA of the CDR3 is TGTGCCAGTAGTATGGACAGGGGGCACTACGAGCAGTACTTC. The encoded protein is CASSMDRGHYEQYF.

The chain couples TRBV19 to TRBJ1-6; D ambiguous. Looked up from germline, CDR1 is LNHDA and CDR2 is SQIVND (reference sequence). CDR3 size: 16 residues. Trimming shortened V by 5 bases and J by 4 bases, and 15 bases separated the two germline ends. Here the CDR3 reads CASSPTVRQYNSPLHF. CDR3 in DNA: TGTGCCAGTAGTCCCACCGTGCGGCAATATAATTCACCCCTCCACTTT.

The chain couples TRBV5-1 to TRBJ2-3; D not resolved. The CDR3 sequence is 14 residues long. V was shortened by 2 bases and J by 6 bases, with 13 bases between the two germline ends. CDR1 is SGHRS and CDR2 is YFSETQ in the germline V gene. The CDR3 protein is CASSLPESSDTQYF. CDR3 sequence (DNA): TGCGCCAGCAGCTTACCTGAGAGCTCCGATACGCAGTATTTT.

This sequence joins TRBV24-1 and TRBJ2-1, with 11 bases that match TRBD1. Per the germline V gene, CDR1 is KGHDR and CDR2 is SFDVKD. V lost 8 bases and J lost 5; bases outside the gene matches: 7. CDR3 size: 15 residues. The CDR3, as DNA: TGTGCCACCACCGGCAAGGGACAGGGGGACAATGAGCAGTTCTTC. Protein sequence: CATTGKGQGDNEQFF.

The rearrangement links TRBV10-3 to TRBJ2-3; 8 bases line up with TRBD1. From germline, CDR1 is ENHRY and CDR2 SYGVKD. V trimming: 3 bases; J trimming: 1 base; junction bases outside the gene matches: 6. The CDR3 totals 16 residues. For the CDR3, the DNA is TGTGCCATCAGTGAACCCACACAGGGGGGCACAGATACGCAGTATTTT. This sequence encodes CAISEPTQGGTDTQYF.

The chain carries TRBV7-2 and TRBJ2-7; no reliable D call. The CDR3 totals 12 residues. V was shortened by 2 bases and J by 3 bases, with 5 bases between the two germline ends. The V gene's germline CDR1 is SGHTA and CDR2 FQGNSA. The CDR3 reads CASSLSLYEQYF. The CDR3 bases are TGTGCCAGCAGCTTAAGCCTCTACGAGCAGTACTTC.

This chain connects TRBV27 to TRBJ1-6; 8 bases fit TRBD1. The CDR3 totals 17 residues. V shed 6 bases, J shed 1 base, and the junction held 8 bases outside the gene matches. Germline CDR1 MNHEY, CDR2 SMNVEV (reference sequence). The CDR3 sequence is CASSLYRGMSYNSPLHF. Here the CDR3 DNA reads TGTGCCAGCAGCTTGTACAGGGGGATGTCCTATAATTCACCCCTCCACTTT.

V usage is TRBV3-1 (or the pseudogene TRBV3-2) and J usage is TRBJ2-7, with 8 bases identical to TRBD2. Germline V gene lookup returns CDR1 LGHDT and CDR2 YNNKEL (reference sequence). The V and J ends lost 4 bases and 7 bases, in that order; junction bases with no gene match: 9. The CDR3 contains 14 residues. The chain's CDR3 is CASSPGGGRREQYF. The CDR3 DNA follows: TGTGCCAGCAGCCCCGGGGGGGGCCGAAGAGAGCAGTACTTC.